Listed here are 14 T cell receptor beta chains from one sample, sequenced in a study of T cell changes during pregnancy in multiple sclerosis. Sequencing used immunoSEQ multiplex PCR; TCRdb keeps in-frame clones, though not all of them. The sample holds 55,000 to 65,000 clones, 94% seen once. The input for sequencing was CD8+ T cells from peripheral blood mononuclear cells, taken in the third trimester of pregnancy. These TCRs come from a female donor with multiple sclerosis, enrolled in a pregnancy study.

The CDR3 is CASSQLGLAGVGPGELFF. The DNA for the CDR3 is TGCGCCAGCAGCCAGCTGGGACTAGCGGGAGTGGGGCCCGGGGAGCTGTTTTTT. The chain is built from TRBV4-1 and TRBJ2-2, with TRBD2 identical over 14 bases. Per the germline V gene, CDR1 is MGHRA and CDR2 is YSYEKL. Trimming cost V 3 bases and J 6 bases; bases outside gene matches: 9. The CDR3 extends over 18 amino acids.

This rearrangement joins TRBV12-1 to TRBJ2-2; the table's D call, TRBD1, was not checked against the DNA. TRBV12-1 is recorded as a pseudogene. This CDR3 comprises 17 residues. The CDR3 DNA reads TGTGCCAGCAGCTCCTGCGACAGATCCTTGAACACCGGGGAGCTGTTTTTT. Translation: CASSSCDRSLNTGELFF.

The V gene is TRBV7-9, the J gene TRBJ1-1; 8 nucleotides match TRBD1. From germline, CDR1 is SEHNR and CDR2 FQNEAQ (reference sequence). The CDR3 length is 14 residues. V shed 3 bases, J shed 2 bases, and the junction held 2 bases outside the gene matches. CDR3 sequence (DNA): TGTGCCAGCAGCTTGACAGGGGCCAACACTGAAGCTTTCTTT. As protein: CASSLTGANTEAFF. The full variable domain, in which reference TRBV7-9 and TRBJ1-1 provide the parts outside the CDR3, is DTGVSQNPRHKITKRGQNVTFRCDPISEHNRLYWYRQTLGQGPEFLTYFQNEAQLEKSRLLSDRFSAERPKGSFSTLEIQRTEQGDSAMYLCASSLTGANTEAFFGQGTRLTVV.

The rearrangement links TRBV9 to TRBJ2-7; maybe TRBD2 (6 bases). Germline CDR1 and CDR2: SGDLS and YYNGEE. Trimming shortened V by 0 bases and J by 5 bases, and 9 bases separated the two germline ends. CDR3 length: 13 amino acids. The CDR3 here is CASSVGDWDEQYF. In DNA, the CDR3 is TGTGCCAGCAGCGTAGGGGACTGGGACGAGCAGTACTTC.

The CDR3 here is CASSEANYPEAVGYTF. The CDR3 region has the DNA TGTGCCAGCAGTGAAGCCAATTACCCAGAGGCGGTAGGCTACACCTTC. This sequence joins TRBV6-1 and TRBJ1-2, with D unclear. From germline, CDR1 is MNHNS and CDR2 SASEGT. There are 16 residues in the CDR3. Trimming took 0 bases from V and 8 from J, leaving 19 bases between them.

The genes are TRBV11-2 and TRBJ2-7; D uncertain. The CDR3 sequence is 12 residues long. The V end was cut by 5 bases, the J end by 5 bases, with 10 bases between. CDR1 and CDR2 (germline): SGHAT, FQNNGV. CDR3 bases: TGTGCCAGCAGCCTGAGGTGGGACGAGCAGTACTTC. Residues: CASSLRWDEQYF.

The CDR3 protein is CASSFLIDNEQFF. The CDR3 DNA follows: TGTGCCAGCAGCTTTCTGATAGACAATGAGCAGTTCTTC. This chain connects TRBV11-2 to TRBJ2-1; D ambiguous. CDR1 and CDR2 from the germline V gene are SGHAT and FQNNGV. Trimming removed 3 bases at V and 5 bases at J, with 8 bases between. This CDR3 contains 13 residues.

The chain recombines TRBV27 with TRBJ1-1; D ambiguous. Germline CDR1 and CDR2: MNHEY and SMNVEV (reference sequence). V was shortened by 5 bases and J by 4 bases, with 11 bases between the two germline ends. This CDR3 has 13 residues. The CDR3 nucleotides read TGTGCCAGCAGTGCCCGGTTGGTCACTGAAGCTTTCTTT. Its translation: CASSARLVTEAFF.

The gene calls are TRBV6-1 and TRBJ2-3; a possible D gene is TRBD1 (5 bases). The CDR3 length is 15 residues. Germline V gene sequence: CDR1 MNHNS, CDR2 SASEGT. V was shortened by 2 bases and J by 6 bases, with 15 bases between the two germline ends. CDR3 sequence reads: CASSEPRGAVDTQYF. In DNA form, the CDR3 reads TGTGCCAGCAGTGAACCACGTGGGGCGGTGGATACGCAGTATTTT.

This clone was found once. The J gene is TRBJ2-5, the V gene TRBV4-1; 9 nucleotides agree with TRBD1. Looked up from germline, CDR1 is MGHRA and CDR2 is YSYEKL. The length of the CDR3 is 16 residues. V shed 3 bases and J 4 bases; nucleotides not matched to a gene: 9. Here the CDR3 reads CASSHLTGGHRETQYF. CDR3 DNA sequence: TGCGCCAGCAGCCACTTGACAGGGGGGCATAGAGAGACCCAGTACTTC.

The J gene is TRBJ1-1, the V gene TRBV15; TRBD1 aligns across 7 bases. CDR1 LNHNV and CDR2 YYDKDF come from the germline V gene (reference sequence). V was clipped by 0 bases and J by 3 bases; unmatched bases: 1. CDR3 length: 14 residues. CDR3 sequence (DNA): TGTGCCACCAGCAGAGACAGGGGGTACACTGAAGCTTTCTTT. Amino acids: CATSRDRGYTEAFF.

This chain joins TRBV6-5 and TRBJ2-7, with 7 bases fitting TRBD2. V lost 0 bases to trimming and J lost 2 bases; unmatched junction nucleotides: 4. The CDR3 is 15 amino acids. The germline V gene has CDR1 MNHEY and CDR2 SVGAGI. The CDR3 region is CASSYSSGATYEQYF. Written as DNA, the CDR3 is TGTGCCAGCAGTTACTCCAGCGGGGCTACCTACGAGCAGTACTTC.

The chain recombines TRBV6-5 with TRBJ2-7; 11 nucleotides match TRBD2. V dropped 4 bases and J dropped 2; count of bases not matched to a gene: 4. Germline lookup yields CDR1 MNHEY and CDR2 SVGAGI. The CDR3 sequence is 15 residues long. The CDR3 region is CASSSGLAETYEQYF. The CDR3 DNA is TGTGCCAGCAGTTCGGGACTAGCGGAGACCTACGAGCAGTACTTC.

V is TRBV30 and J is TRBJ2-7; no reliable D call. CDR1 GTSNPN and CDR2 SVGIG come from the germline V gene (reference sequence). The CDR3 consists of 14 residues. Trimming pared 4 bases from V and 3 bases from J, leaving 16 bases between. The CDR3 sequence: CAWTVGFTNYEQYF. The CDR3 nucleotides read TGTGCCTGGACTGTCGGGTTTACAAACTACGAGCAGTACTTC.